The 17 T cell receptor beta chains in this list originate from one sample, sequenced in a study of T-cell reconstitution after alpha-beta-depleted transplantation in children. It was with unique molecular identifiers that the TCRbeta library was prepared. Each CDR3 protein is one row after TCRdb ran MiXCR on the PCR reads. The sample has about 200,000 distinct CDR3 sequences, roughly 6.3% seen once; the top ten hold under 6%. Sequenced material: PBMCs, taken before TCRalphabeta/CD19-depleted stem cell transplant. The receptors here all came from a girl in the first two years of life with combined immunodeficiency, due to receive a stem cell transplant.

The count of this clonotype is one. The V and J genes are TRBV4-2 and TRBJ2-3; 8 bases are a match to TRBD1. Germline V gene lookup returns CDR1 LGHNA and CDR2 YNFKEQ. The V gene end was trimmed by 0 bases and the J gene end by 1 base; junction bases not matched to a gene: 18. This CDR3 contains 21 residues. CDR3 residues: CASSQEWGWGQADSRTDTQYF. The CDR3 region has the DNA TGTGCCAGCAGCCAAGAATGGGGCTGGGGACAGGCAGACTCTCGCACAGATACGCAGTATTTT.

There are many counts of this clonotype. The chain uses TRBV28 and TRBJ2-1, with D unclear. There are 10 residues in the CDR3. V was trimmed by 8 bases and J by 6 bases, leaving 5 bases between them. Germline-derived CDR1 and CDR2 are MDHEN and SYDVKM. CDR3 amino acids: CASRRNEQFF. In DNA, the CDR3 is TGTGCCAGCCGTCGCAATGAGCAGTTCTTC.

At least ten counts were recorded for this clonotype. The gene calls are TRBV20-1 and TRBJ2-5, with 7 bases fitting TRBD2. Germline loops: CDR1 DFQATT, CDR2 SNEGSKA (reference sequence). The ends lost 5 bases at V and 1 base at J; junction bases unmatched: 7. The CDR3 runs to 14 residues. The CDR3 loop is CSAGGLDLQETQYF. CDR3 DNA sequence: TGCAGTGCTGGAGGACTAGACCTCCAAGAGACCCAGTACTTC.

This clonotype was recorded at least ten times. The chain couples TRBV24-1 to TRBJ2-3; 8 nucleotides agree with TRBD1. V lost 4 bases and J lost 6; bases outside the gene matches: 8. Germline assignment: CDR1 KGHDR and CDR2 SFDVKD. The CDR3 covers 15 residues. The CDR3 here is CATSDPGQGWDTQYF. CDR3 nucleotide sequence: TGTGCCACCAGTGACCCCGGACAGGGCTGGGATACGCAGTATTTT.

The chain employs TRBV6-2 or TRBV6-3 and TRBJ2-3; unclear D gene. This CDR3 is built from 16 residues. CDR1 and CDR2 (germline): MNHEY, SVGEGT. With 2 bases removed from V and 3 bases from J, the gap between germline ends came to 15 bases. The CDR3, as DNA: TGTGCCAGCAGTTACCTTAGTGCCCCCCGGACAGATACGCAGTATTTT. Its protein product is CASSYLSAPRTDTQYF.

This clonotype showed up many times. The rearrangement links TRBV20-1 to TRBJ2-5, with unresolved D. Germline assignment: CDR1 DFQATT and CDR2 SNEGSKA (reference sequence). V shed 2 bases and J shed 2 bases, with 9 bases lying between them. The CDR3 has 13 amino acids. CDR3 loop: CSARFRLQETQYF. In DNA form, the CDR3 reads TGCAGTGCTAGATTTCGGTTGCAAGAGACCCAGTACTTC.

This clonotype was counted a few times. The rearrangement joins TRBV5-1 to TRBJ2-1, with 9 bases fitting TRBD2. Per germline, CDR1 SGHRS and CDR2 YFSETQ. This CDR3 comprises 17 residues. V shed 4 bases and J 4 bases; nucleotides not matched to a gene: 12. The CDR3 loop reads CASSPELAGLGYNEQFF. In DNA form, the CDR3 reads TGCGCCAGCAGCCCCGAACTAGCGGGTCTCGGATACAATGAGCAGTTCTTC.

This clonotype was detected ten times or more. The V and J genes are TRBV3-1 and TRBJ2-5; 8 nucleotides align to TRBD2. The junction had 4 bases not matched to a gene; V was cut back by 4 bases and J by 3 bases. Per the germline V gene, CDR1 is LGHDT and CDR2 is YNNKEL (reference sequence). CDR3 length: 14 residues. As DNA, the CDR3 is TGTGCCAGCAGCCGCGGGACTAGTAAAGAGACCCAGTACTTC. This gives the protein CASSRGTSKETQYF.

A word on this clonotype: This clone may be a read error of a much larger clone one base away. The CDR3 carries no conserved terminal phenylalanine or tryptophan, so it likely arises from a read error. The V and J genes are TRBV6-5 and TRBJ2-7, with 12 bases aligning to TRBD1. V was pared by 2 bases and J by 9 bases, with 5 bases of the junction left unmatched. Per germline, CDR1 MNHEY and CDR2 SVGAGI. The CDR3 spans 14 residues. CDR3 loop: CASSYPGQGARQYY. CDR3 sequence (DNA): TGTGCCAGCAGTTACCCGGGACAGGGGGCGAGGCAGTACTAC.

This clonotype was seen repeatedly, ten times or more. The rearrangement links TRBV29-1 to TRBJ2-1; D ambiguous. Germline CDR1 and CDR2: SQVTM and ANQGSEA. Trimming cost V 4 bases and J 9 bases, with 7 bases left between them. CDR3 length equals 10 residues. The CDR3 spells CSVGIVEQFF. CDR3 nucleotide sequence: TGCAGCGTTGGAATTGTTGAGCAGTTCTTC.

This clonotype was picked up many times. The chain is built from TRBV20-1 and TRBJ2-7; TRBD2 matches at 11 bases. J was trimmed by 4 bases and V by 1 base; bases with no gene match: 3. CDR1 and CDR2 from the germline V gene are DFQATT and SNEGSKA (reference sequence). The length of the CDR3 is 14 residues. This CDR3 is CSARGRLAGYEQYF. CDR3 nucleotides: TGCAGTGCTAGAGGGAGACTAGCGGGGTACGAGCAGTACTTC.

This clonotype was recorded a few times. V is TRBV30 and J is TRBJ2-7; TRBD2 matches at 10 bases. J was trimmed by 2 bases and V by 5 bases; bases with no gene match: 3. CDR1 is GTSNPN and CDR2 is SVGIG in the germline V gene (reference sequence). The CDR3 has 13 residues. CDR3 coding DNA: TGTGCCTGGGAAGCGGGGGGGCCCTACGAGCAGTACTTC. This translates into CAWEAGGPYEQYF.

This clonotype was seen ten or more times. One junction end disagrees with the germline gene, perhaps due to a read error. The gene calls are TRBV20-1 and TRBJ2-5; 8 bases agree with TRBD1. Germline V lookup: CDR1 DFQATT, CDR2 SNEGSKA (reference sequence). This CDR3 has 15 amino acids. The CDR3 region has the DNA TGCAGTGCCAGAGGTCCAGGGGGCGTTGAAGAGACCCAGTACTTC. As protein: CSARGPGGVEETQYF.

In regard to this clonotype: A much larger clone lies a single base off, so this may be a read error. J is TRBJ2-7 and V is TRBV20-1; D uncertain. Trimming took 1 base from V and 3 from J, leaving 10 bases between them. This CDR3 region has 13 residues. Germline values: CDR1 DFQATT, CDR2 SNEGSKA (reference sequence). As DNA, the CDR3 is TGCAGTGCTAGAGTAGTTGAAGACTACGAGCAGTACTTC. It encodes CSARVVEDYEQYF.

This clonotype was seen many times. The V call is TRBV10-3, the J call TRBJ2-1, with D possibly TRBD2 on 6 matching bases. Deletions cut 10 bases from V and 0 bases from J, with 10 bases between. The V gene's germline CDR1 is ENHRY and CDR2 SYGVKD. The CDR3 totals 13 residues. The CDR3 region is CATRLDSYNEQFF. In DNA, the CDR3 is TGTGCCACCCGACTAGACTCCTACAATGAGCAGTTCTTC.

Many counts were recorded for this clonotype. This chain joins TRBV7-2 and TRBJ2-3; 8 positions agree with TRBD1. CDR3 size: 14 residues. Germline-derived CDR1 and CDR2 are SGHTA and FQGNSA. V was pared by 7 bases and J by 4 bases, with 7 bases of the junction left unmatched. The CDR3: CASKAGGASDTQYF. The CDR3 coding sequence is TGTGCCAGCAAGGCAGGGGGCGCTTCAGATACGCAGTATTTT.

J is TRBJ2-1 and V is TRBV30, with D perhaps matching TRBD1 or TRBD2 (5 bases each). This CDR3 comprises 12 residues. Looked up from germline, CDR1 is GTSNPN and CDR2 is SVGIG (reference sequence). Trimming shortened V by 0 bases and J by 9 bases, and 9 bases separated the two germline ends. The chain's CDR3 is CAWSVGGTEQFF. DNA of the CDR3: TGTGCCTGGAGTGTCGGTGGGACTGAGCAGTTCTTC.